These 22 T cell receptor beta chains share one sample of origin, sequenced in a study of blood T cell repertoires in COVID-19. The data were produced by immunoSEQ multiplex PCR, yet TCRdb's version contains in-frame clones alone and is incomplete. This repertoire shows over 130,000 clones, 65% to 90% found once; its top ten account for over 2.5%. The source material was peripheral blood. The origin of the receptors is a man aged 50-60 years with acute or convalescent COVID-19.

V gene TRBV7-3 combines with J gene TRBJ2-1; 11 bases line up with TRBD2. Germline trimming cut 2 bases from V and 5 bases from J; bases unmatched to any gene: 11. CDR1 is SGHTA, CDR2 FQGTGA, per germline. This CDR3 region has 18 residues. The CDR3 DNA sequence: TGTGCCAGCAGCTTACGCACTAGCGGGAGCCCCCAAGACAATGAGCAGTTCTTC. Its translation: CASSLRTSGSPQDNEQFF.

V usage is TRBV18 and J usage is TRBJ1-2, with D maybe TRBD1 (5 bases). Trimming shortened V by 8 bases and J by 3 bases, and 13 bases separated the two germline ends. CDR3 size: 13 residues. Germline CDR1 KGHSH, CDR2 LQKENI. CDR3 region: CASGEGTDYGYTF. As DNA, the CDR3 is TGTGCCAGCGGAGAGGGGACTGACTATGGCTACACCTTC.

The rearrangement joins TRBV19 to TRBJ1-2; maybe TRBD1 (6 bases). CDR1 is LNHDA and CDR2 is SQIVND in the germline V gene (reference sequence). Trimming removed 0 bases from V and 11 bases from J, with 16 bases in between. The CDR3 length is 14 residues. The CDR3 nucleotides read TGTGCCAGTAGTATAGATCTACGGACAGAGGGGTACACCTTC. Its translation is CASSIDLRTEGYTF.

The chain is built from TRBV7-2 and TRBJ1-4; possible D gene TRBD1, 6 bases. V gave up 1 base and J gave up 8 bases, with 17 bases separating them. Germline CDR1 and CDR2: SGHTA and FQGNSA. This CDR3 spans 16 amino acids. The DNA of the CDR3 is TGTGCCAGCAGCTTAGTCGTGGGGGGGCAAGAAGAAAAACTGTTTTTT. Translated, it gives CASSLVVGGQEEKLFF.

This chain uses TRBV2 with TRBJ1-3, with 7 bases matching TRBD1. This CDR3 comprises 14 residues. The V segment lost 7 bases and the J segment 3 bases; nucleotides outside the gene matches: 6. Germline V CDR1 and CDR2: SNHLY, FYNNEI. CDR3 in amino acids: CASIKSGGGNTIYF. The CDR3 DNA reads as TGTGCCAGCATAAAATCAGGGGGTGGAAACACCATATATTTT.

This chain uses TRBV14 with TRBJ2-1, with a tentative D call TRBD2 (5 bases). V lost 2 bases and J lost 4, with 18 bases in between. The CDR3 covers 17 residues. The V gene's germline CDR1 is SGHDN and CDR2 FVKESK. CDR3 residues: CASSQLEEWGVYNEQFF. The CDR3, as DNA: TGTGCCAGCAGCCAATTGGAGGAGTGGGGAGTGTACAATGAGCAGTTCTTC.

The genes are TRBV19 and TRBJ1-4; 12 positions agree with TRBD1. The V gene end was trimmed by 11 bases and the J gene end by 5 bases; junction bases not matched to a gene: 6. CDR1 is LNHDA, CDR2 SQIVND, per germline (reference sequence). The CDR3 totals 14 residues. CDR3 loop: CAARDRGRNEKLFF. The CDR3 region has the DNA TGTGCCGCCCGGGACAGGGGGCGGAATGAAAAACTGTTTTTT.

This clone was found a few times. The V gene is TRBV28, the J gene TRBJ1-2; the D is unclear. V was pared by 6 bases and J by 3 bases, with 11 bases between. This CDR3 spans 13 amino acids. Germline CDR1 MDHEN, CDR2 SYDVKM. CDR3: CASSSGVDYGYTF. For the CDR3, the DNA is TGTGCCAGCAGCTCCGGGGTCGACTATGGCTACACCTTC.

The chain's CDR3 is CAWRGTFNYGYTF. CDR3 coding DNA: TGTGCCTGGAGAGGGACTTTTAACTATGGCTACACCTTC. V is TRBV30 and J is TRBJ1-2; perhaps TRBD1 as D (5 bases). This CDR3 comprises 13 residues. The germline gives CDR1 GTSNPN, CDR2 SVGIG (reference sequence). The V and J ends lost 3 bases and 1 base respectively, with 9 bases between them.

J is TRBJ2-7 and V is TRBV2, with 7 positions matching TRBD1. Trimming took 4 bases from V and 4 from J; bases not matched to a gene: 4. There are 13 residues in the CDR3. From germline, CDR1 is SNHLY and CDR2 FYNNEI. The CDR3 sequence is CASSADRVYEQYF. The CDR3 DNA reads TGTGCCAGCAGTGCCGACAGGGTGTACGAGCAGTACTTC.

V and J are TRBV9 and TRBJ2-3, with TRBD1 matching over 7 bases. There are 13 residues in the CDR3. CDR1 and CDR2 (germline): SGDLS, YYNGEE. Losses at the gene ends were 7 bases for V and 2 bases for J; bases not matched to a gene: 4. CDR3 sequence reads: CASGTVSTDTQYF. CDR3 nucleotides: TGTGCCAGCGGGACAGTTTCCACAGATACGCAGTATTTT. Full variable domain (outside the CDR3, taken from reference TRBV9 and TRBJ2-3): DSGVTQTPKHLITATGQRVTLRCSPRSGDLSVYWYQQSLDQGLQFLIQYYNGEERAKGNILERFSAQQFPDLHSELNLSSLELGDSALYFCASGTVSTDTQYFGPGTRLTVL.

The J gene is TRBJ1-1, the V gene TRBV6-5, with 7 bases that match TRBD1. The CDR3 is 14 residues long. The V segment lost 3 bases and the J segment 3 bases; nucleotides outside the gene matches: 4. Germline CDR1 MNHEY, CDR2 SVGAGI. The CDR3 sequence: CASSYDRADTEAFF. CDR3 nucleotides: TGTGCCAGCAGTTATGACAGGGCGGACACTGAAGCTTTCTTT.

The chain recombines TRBV11-2 with TRBJ2-1; possibly TRBD1 for D (5 bases). Germline values: CDR1 SGHAT, CDR2 FQNNGV. This CDR3 region has 13 residues. Trimming stripped 1 base from V and 5 bases from J, with 6 bases between. The DNA for the CDR3 is TGTGCCAGCAGCTTAGCACAGGACAATGAGCAGTTCTTC. It codes for CASSLAQDNEQFF.

This chain uses TRBV9 with TRBJ2-3, with 9 bases lining up with TRBD2. Germline V lookup: CDR1 SGDLS, CDR2 YYNGEE. Trimming removed 0 bases from V and 4 bases from J; junction bases left unmatched: 3. The CDR3 sequence is 15 residues long. CDR3 bases: TGTGCCAGCAGCGTAGTAGGCGGGAGGGCAGATACGCAGTATTTT. This codes for CASSVVGGRADTQYF. The variable domain in full, completed from reference TRBV9 and TRBJ2-3, reads DSGVTQTPKHLITATGQRVTLRCSPRSGDLSVYWYQQSLDQGLQFLIQYYNGEERAKGNILERFSAQQFPDLHSELNLSSLELGDSALYFCASSVVGGRADTQYFGPGTRLTVL.

The rearrangement joins TRBV6-5 to TRBJ1-2, with 10 positions matching TRBD1. V dropped 3 bases and J dropped 4; count of bases not matched to a gene: 2. CDR1 and CDR2 (germline): MNHEY, SVGAGI. This CDR3 is 14 amino acids long. CDR3 residues: CASSYWDRGYGYTF. The CDR3 nucleotides are TGTGCCAGCAGTTATTGGGACAGGGGCTATGGCTACACCTTC.

The chain joins TRBV4-1 to TRBJ1-1, with a tentative D call TRBD1 (6 bases). The CDR3 has 15 amino acids. Trimming removed 3 bases at V and 1 base at J, with 12 bases between. CDR1 is MGHRA, CDR2 YSYEKL, per germline. CDR3 in DNA: TGCGCCAGCAGCCACAACCAACAGGGGAACACTGAAGCTTTCTTT. Its protein product is CASSHNQQGNTEAFF.

The chain couples TRBV11-1 to TRBJ2-7; maybe TRBD1 (6 bases). V was cut by 0 bases and J by 2 bases, with 14 bases left in between. There are 16 residues in the CDR3. Germline-derived CDR1 and CDR2 are SGHAT and FQDESV (reference sequence). CDR3 sequence: CASSLAFGQGTYEQYF. The CDR3 DNA reads TGTGCCAGCAGCTTAGCGTTCGGCCAGGGGACCTACGAGCAGTACTTC.

The table lists this clone with a count of one. This chain connects TRBV2 to TRBJ1-5; 7 bases agree with TRBD1. Germline V gene lookup returns CDR1 SNHLY and CDR2 FYNNEI. J was trimmed by 0 bases and V by 5 bases; bases with no gene match: 10. The CDR3 covers 17 residues. In nucleotides, the CDR3 is TGTGCCAGCAGTCCGGAGTCAGGGGGACGTAGCAATCAGCCCCAGCATTTT. Protein: CASSPESGGRSNQPQHF.

DNA for the CDR3: TGTGCCACCAGTGGCGCGCTCTCCAGCACAGATACGCAGTATTTT. It encodes CATSGALSSTDTQYF. The chain uses TRBV24-1 and TRBJ2-3, with D uncertain. This CDR3 has 15 residues. CDR1 is KGHDR and CDR2 is SFDVKD in the germline V gene. The V and J ends lost 5 bases and 0 bases respectively, with 11 bases between them.

This clone was detected a few times. V gene TRBV2 combines with J gene TRBJ1-2; 10 bases match TRBD1. V gave up 6 bases and J gave up 6 bases; unmatched junction bases: 10. The CDR3 length is 15 residues. Germline V lookup: CDR1 SNHLY, CDR2 FYNNEI. CDR3 amino acids: CASRKPAGTGDGYTF. CDR3 in DNA: TGTGCCAGCAGAAAACCCGCCGGGACAGGGGATGGCTACACCTTC.

This chain links TRBV10-3 with TRBJ2-7; 8 nucleotides match TRBD1. Germline V gene sequence: CDR1 ENHRY, CDR2 SYGVKD. This CDR3 contains 14 residues. The J segment lost 3 bases and the V segment lost 10 bases, leaving 11 bases of the junction unmatched. CDR3 residues: CATRLLQGDYEQYF. The CDR3 DNA is TGTGCCACCAGGCTCTTACAGGGGGACTACGAGCAGTACTTC.

The rearrangement links TRBV30 to TRBJ2-7; D uncertain. The length of the CDR3 is 12 residues. Germline V gives CDR1 GTSNPN, CDR2 SVGIG (reference sequence). V shed 3 bases and J shed 0 bases, with 6 bases lying between them. In DNA, the CDR3 is TGTGCCTGGAGCCCTATCTCCTACGAGCAGTACTTC. Translating gives CAWSPISYEQYF.